The clone carrying this T cell receptor (beta chain) was seen once. Its antigen is currently unknown. Random-hexamer reverse transcription was applied to about 0.5 to 1 ug RNA. immunoSEQ multiplex PCR amplified TCR beta CDR3 across 54 Vbeta, 13 Jbeta. A single record per CDR3 protein comes from TCRdb applying MiXCR to the immunoSEQ multiplex PCR reads. The sample holds about 80,000 distinct CDR3 sequences; about 94% are singletons and the top ten take 0.26%. Sequencing targeted TCR beta in blood CD8+ and CD4+ T cells. Through negative isolation, CD4+ and CD8+ T cells were obtained, while TEMRA cells were enriched using FACS. Germline values: CDR1 MGHRA, CDR2 YSYEKL. The CDR3 covers 15 residues. J lost 7 bases, V lost 3 bases, and 9 bases had no gene match. This specimen comes from a study of CD8 T cells in Susac syndrome. Findings of the study overall: The study admitted that it had a relatively small number of individuals in its TCR sequencing and HLA analysis.

The J gene is TRBJ1-1, the V gene TRBV4-1; TRBD1 aligns across 9 bases. Sequencing used CD8+ T cells from PBMCs. This sequence originates from a human donor in good health. CDR3: CASSHTGTGSYEAFF. The CDR3 DNA follows: TGCGCCAGCAGCCATACCGGGACAGGGTCTTATGAAGCTTTCTTT.